This T cell receptor beta chain was obtained from a study of tumor-infiltrating lymphocytes in primary liver carcinoma (dated by TCRdb to 2016 to 2017). Looking at the study overall: Of the five patients (three men and two women, aged 30 to 69 years), four had hepatocellular carcinoma and one had combined HCC and intrahepatic cholangiocarcinoma. Each sample produced about 3.65 to 7.13 million productive TCRbeta reads, and read depth showed no significant difference between tissue types. The five patients had tumors of stage T1-T3 N0M0, with maximum diameters ranging from roughly 4.2 to 10 cm. For each liver tumor, the study sampled five regions along with adjacent normal tissue and blood, and applied TCRbeta repertoire sequencing, expression microarrays and whole-exome sequencing. High reproducibility was observed for the technical replicate repertoires, with mean shared-clone rates roughly 0.87 and correlation coefficients above 0.98. A total of 35 specimens from 5 patients underwent TCRbeta repertoire sequencing, comprising 25 tumor regions, 5 adjacent noncancerous liver tissues and 5 peripheral blood samples. The paper's findings and limits, for the study overall: Repertoire overlap was higher between tumor regions (mean roughly 35%) than tumor-adjacent (around 17%) or tumor-blood (approximately 14%) pairs, consistent with antigen-driven expansion. Only the TCR beta chain was sequenced, so true repertoire diversity is likely underestimated because unpaired alpha chains were not captured. A significantly larger repertoire fraction was made up by the top 250 clones in tumors than in blood (p = 0.039). The study included only five patients, and the authors note findings should be validated in a larger study. Bulk unsorted samples precluded comparing CD4+ and CD8+ T cell repertoires.

This clonotype came up many times. It has no known antigen specificity. Qualities for individual bases were not recorded, and no much larger clone is one base off. TCRbeta-specific cDNA was reverse-transcribed from around 0.45 ug total RNA using a constant-region primer and ProtoScript II reverse transcriptase. The TCRbeta libraries were prepared through three rounds of nested multiplex PCR following a slightly modified ARM-PCR procedure. Each of the first two PCR rounds ran for about 10 cycles using multiplex TRBV1-TRBV30 forward primers together with a Cbeta reverse primer. A final 25-cycle PCR with Deep VentR polymerase added sample barcodes and Illumina adapters. Before sequencing, amplicons of 200-500 bp were gel-purified using a QIAquick gel extraction kit. An Illumina HiSeq 2500 was used to sequence the TCRbeta amplicons with 250-bp paired-end reads. In the source study's methods: To recover full CDR3 sequences, reads were quality-trimmed using Trimmomatic v0.33 and paired reads were then merged using FLASH v1.2.11. MiGEC v1.2.1b assigned V, D and J germline segments to the rearranged TCRbeta sequences. Clonotype statistics and Shannon-Wiener diversity indices were calculated with VDJtools v1.0.0. To reduce sampling bias, subsequent analyses other than the diversity analysis used only the 250 most abundant clonotypes in each sample. The public reads were reanalyzed by TCRdb: fastp trimming at Q25, MiXCR alignment, in-frame beta chains only. Rows with one shared CDR3 protein collapse into an entry with the most common genes and DNA. TCRdb's processing, not the authors' own work, is the source of the V and J calls. The sample contains some 95,000 distinct CDR3 sequences, just under 70% of them found a single time. The top ten clones comprise approximately 30% of the sample.

CDR1 MNHEY and CDR2 SVGEGT were looked up in the germline V gene. Including the terminal cysteine and phenylalanine, the CDR3 comprises 13 residues. Solely the CDR3 DNA is kept, with 39 bases framed from the first base. At the junction V is shortened by 5 bases and J by 12 bases, with 17 bases in between. Total RNA and DNA were co-extracted from about 19-30 mg of bulk tissue with the AllPrep DNA/RNA mini kit, without cell sorting. Roughly five patients with histopathologically diagnosed primary liver carcinoma underwent surgical resection in China between late 2015 and March 2016. At the time of sampling, the patients were treatment-naive and had chronic HBV infection. Fresh tumor and adjacent tissue pieces were bisected; one half was stored in RNAlater at -80°C, the other sent for histology.

This chain is built from TRBV6-2 or TRBV6-3 and TRBJ2-1; a tentative D match to TRBD2 spans 6 bases. The TCR originated in a man in his forties with primary liver carcinoma and hepatitis B virus infection. The sequencing input was tumor-adjacent normal liver tissue. This receptor carries the CDR3 CASSRPGLLMQFF. Read as DNA, the sequence is TGTGCCAGCAGTAGACCGGGACTCCTAATGCAGTTCTTC.